This TCR beta chain came from a study of cytomegalovirus exposure and HLA in healthy donors. Study overall: There were some 410 genotyped donors. Of these, roughly 84% fell in the genetic ancestry cluster associated with self-reported Caucasian donors.

The CDR3 length is 15 residues. Trimming cost V 1 base and J 6 bases; bases outside gene matches: 3. Germline V lookup: CDR1 SGHVS, CDR2 FQNEAQ. The PCR ran on 60 Vbeta and 13 Jbeta primers. How the authors handled the data: Unique TCR beta chains numbered about 79 million in a later analysis, with 10 million to 14 million shared. The method was immunoSEQ multiplex PCR; TCRdb's version includes in-frame clones alone and lacks a portion of them. Clonal size and the V and J genes are those of that table, whereas D and trimming came from the DNA. Here the sample spans roughly 150,000 clones, more than 80% being singletons. Findings of the study overall: In a later analysis, HLA-C alleles had the fewest associated TCRs, DRB1 alleles the most.

Remarks on this clone: Its antigen is currently unknown.

At the time of sampling, donors were nominally healthy, though unrecorded immune exposures were likely. V is TRBV7-8 and J is TRBJ1-5; 10 bases map to TRBD1. Sequenced: PBMCs. The clonotype originates from a woman aged 40 to 50 in good health and CMV-seropositive. Here the CDR3 DNA reads TGTGCCAGCAGCTTAGGACAGGGGGCCGGTCAGCCCCAGCATTTT. It is translated as CASSLGQGAGQPQHF.